Listed below are T cell receptor beta chains from one sample, sequenced in a study of control samples from healthy donors and cancer patients. Assay used: immunoSEQ multiplex PCR; TCRdb lists only in-frame clones, some missing. The repertoire holds over 150,000 clones, with approximately 94% as singletons. Sequenced: PBMCs. These TCRs come from a man between 60 and 70 years old with colorectal cancer. Both conserved end residues are part of each CDR3. D genes are given only for firm matches. For some rows the clone size is stated as once, few or many, or as a class when expanded; others skip it.

>.|TRBV3-1/TRBV3-2|TRBJ2-7|.
CASRNFTGSPGLSYEQYF
TGTGCCAGCAGGAATTTCACAGGGTCCCCTGGGCTTTCCTACGAGCAGTACTTC
>.|TRBV2|TRBJ2-1|.
CASSPFPASSYNEQFF
TGTGCCAGCAGCCCCTTTCCGGCTAGCTCCTACAATGAGCAGTTCTTC
>TRBD1|TRBV4-1|TRBJ1-1|.
CASSQGKTGPNTEAFF
TGCGCCAGCAGCCAAGGCAAGACAGGGCCGAACACTGAAGCTTTCTTT
>TRBD2|TRBV5-8|TRBJ2-2|.
CASSPMGLAGPGELFF
TGTGCCAGCAGCCCAATGGGACTAGCGGGGCCCGGGGAGCTGTTTTTT
>.|TRBV24-1|TRBJ2-5|.
CATSDGHTGANLETQYF
TGTGCCACCAGTGATGGACACACGGGGGCGAATTTAGAGACCCAGTACTTC
>.|TRBV29-1|TRBJ1-2|once
CSVERGFSNYGYTF
TGCAGCGTTGAAAGGGGGTTTTCTAACTATGGCTACACCTTC
>TRBD2|TRBV7-2|TRBJ2-7|.
CASSSTRARGAYEQYF
TGTGCCAGCAGCTCTACCCGAGCGCGGGGGGCTTACGAGCAGTACTTC
>.|TRBV7-8|TRBJ1-2|.
CASSLKVYGYTF
TGTGCCAGCAGCTTAAAGGTCTATGGCTACACCTTC
>TRBD1|TRBV19|TRBJ1-5|.
CASSPGQADQPQHF
TGTGCCAGTAGCCCCGGACAGGCTGATCAGCCCCAGCATTTT
>TRBD1|TRBV5-6|TRBJ1-1|few
CASSLVPTGEDGAFF
TGTGCCAGCAGCTTGGTACCGACAGGGGAAGACGGGGCTTTCTTT
>.|TRBV5-1|TRBJ2-4|.
CASSLEQGNIQYF
TGCGCCAGCAGCTTGGAGCAGGGAAACATTCAGTACTTC
>TRBD2|TRBV10-3|TRBJ2-3|.
CAISGGGTDTQYF
TGTGCCATCAGTGGCGGGGGTACAGATACGCAGTATTTT
>.|TRBV3-1/TRBV3-2|TRBJ2-3|.
CASSQVSSSTDTQYF
TGTGCCAGCAGCCAAGTCTCTTCTAGCACAGATACGCAGTATTTT
>.|TRBV21-1|TRBJ1-3|.
CASSKPTTRNTSGNTIYF
TGTGCCAGCAGCAAACCTACGACCAGGAACACATCTGGAAACACCATATATTTT
>.|TRBV18|TRBJ2-3|.
CASSPQNPGSDTQYF
TGTGCCAGCTCACCACAAAACCCGGGATCAGATACGCAGTATTTT
>TRBD2|TRBV28|TRBJ2-5|few
CASKAGGLATQYF
TGTGCCAGCAAAGCGGGGGGGCTCGCGACCCAGTACTTC
>.|TRBV6-1|TRBJ1-2|.
CASSDRTPYGYTF
TGTGCCAGCAGTGACAGGACTCCCTATGGCTACACCTTC
>.|TRBV10-3|TRBJ1-5|.
CAIRGEYNQPQHF
TGTGCCATCAGAGGGGAGTACAATCAGCCCCAGCATTTT
>TRBD1|TRBV19|TRBJ1-1|.
CASSSIRGMTGTEAFF
TGTGCCAGTAGTTCCATCCGGGGGATGACAGGGACTGAAGCTTTCTTT
>TRBD1|TRBV19|TRBJ1-1|.
CASSQTWTGNTEAFF
TGTGCCAGTAGCCAAACCTGGACAGGGAACACTGAAGCTTTCTTT